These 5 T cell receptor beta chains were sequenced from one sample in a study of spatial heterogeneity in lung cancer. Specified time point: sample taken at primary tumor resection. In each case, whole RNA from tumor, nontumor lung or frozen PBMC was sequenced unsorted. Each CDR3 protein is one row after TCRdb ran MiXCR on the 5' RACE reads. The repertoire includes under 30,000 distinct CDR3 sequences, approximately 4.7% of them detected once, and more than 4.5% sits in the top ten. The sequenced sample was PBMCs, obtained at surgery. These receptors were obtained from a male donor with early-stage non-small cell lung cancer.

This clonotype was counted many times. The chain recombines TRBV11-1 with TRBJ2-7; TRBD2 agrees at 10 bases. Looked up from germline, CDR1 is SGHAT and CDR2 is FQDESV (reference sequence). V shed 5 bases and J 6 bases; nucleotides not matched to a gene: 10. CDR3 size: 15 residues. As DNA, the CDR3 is TGTGCCAGCAGCCCAACTAGCGGGGTTGGGAGCGAGCAGTACTTC. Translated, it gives CASSPTSGVGSEQYF.

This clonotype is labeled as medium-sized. The CDR3 loop reads CSASTSGIYNEQFF. CDR3 nucleotides: TGCAGCGCATCCACTAGCGGGATTTACAATGAGCAGTTCTTC. The V and J genes are TRBV29-1 and TRBJ2-1; 10 bases fit TRBD2. Trimming removed 7 bases from V and 4 bases from J; junction bases left unmatched: 7. The CDR3 contains 14 residues. Germline V gene lookup returns CDR1 SQVTM and CDR2 ANQGSEA.

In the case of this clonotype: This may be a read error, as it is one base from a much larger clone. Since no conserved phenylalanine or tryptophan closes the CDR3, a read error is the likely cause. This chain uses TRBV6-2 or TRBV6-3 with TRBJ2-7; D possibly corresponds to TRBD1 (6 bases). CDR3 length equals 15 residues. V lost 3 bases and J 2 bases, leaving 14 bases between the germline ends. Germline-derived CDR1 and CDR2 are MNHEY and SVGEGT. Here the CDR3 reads CASSYSQGRTYEQYY. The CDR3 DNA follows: TGTGCCAGCAGTTATTCTCAGGGGCGTACCTACGAGCAGTACTAC.

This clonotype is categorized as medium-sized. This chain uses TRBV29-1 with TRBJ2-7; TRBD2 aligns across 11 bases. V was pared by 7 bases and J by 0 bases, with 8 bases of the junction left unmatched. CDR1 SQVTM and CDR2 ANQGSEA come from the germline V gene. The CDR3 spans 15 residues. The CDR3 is CSGAGTSGLSYEQYF. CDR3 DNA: TGCAGCGGTGCCGGGACTAGCGGTCTCTCCTACGAGCAGTACTTC.

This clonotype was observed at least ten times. CDR3 DNA: TGTGCCAGCAGTCCAGCGGGTGTGTCTAGGGGAGGTGAGCAGTACTTC. It codes for CASSPAGVSRGGEQYF. This chain links TRBV9 with TRBJ2-7; perhaps TRBD2 as D (6 bases). Germline V gene data show CDR1 as SGDLS and CDR2 as YYNGEE. V dropped 5 bases and J dropped 7 bases, with 25 bases sitting between them. This CDR3 comprises 16 residues.